The 5 T cell receptor beta chains in this list originate from one sample, sequenced in a study of human T cells and chemical hapten exposure. Each CDR3 protein gets one entry after TCRdb re-called the RACE reads with MiXCR. The data show tens of thousands of distinct CDR3 sequences, approximately 8% seen once. Noted time point: patch test 1, 2 weeks after DPC sensitization. Treatment here: therapeutic diphenylcyclopropenone sensitization with weekly scalp DPC. The material was whole blood, obtained in connection with sensitization to the hapten diphenylcyclopropenone (DPC). The receptors shown here come from a woman in her 30s with alopecia areata. Some clones in this sample may be carry-over from other donors' samples.

This clonotype was recorded at least ten times. The V call is TRBV2, the J call TRBJ2-7; possibly TRBD2 for D (5 bases). The V and J ends lost 3 bases and 0 bases respectively, with 9 bases between them. Germline CDR1 SNHLY, CDR2 FYNNEI. The CDR3 is 14 amino acids. CDR3 DNA: TGTGCCAGCAGTGACGAGCGGACCTCCTACGAGCAGTACTTC. This codes for CASSDERTSYEQYF.

This clonotype was found many times. The V call is TRBV29-1, the J call TRBJ1-1; D unresolved. Germline V gene lookup returns CDR1 SQVTM and CDR2 ANQGSEA. The CDR3 is 16 amino acids. The ends were cut back, 0 bases at V and 1 base at J, with 15 bases in the middle. The CDR3 DNA sequence: TGCAGCGTTGAAGATCGATTACAGCGCTGGAACACTGAAGCTTTCTTT. Translating gives CSVEDRLQRWNTEAFF.

This clonotype was picked up many times. This sequence joins TRBV20-1 and TRBJ2-7; 7 nucleotides agree with TRBD1. V lost 1 base and J lost 0; bases outside the gene matches: 6. Germline V gives CDR1 DFQATT, CDR2 SNEGSKA (reference sequence). The CDR3 is made up of 15 amino acids. CDR3 region: CSARAPDRASYEQYF. The CDR3 DNA reads as TGCAGTGCTAGAGCCCCCGACAGGGCCTCCTACGAGCAGTACTTC.

The V gene is TRBV11-2, the J gene TRBJ1-4; D ambiguous. The CDR3 sequence is 15 residues long. Deletions cut 1 base from V and 8 bases from J, with 14 bases between. Germline V gives CDR1 SGHAT, CDR2 FQNNGV. Here the CDR3 DNA reads TGTGCCAGCAGCTTAGTTGGGGAAACGGGAGAAAAACTGTTTTTT. It specifies CASSLVGETGEKLFF.

This clonotype came up a few times. The chain has TRBV10-2 and TRBJ1-2; 7 bases line up with TRBD1. The junction had 4 bases not matched to a gene; V was cut back by 5 bases and J by 4 bases. There are 13 residues in the CDR3. From germline, CDR1 is WSHSY and CDR2 SAAADI. The chain's CDR3 is CASSTDRAYGYTF. The CDR3 bases are TGCGCCAGCAGTACCGACAGGGCCTATGGCTACACCTTC.